The 18 T cell receptor beta chains in this list originate from one sample, sequenced in a study of T cell changes during pregnancy in multiple sclerosis. The method was immunoSEQ multiplex PCR; TCRdb's version includes in-frame clones alone and lacks a portion of them. Of tens of thousands of clones listed, around 92% are singletons. The input for sequencing was CD4+ T cells from peripheral blood mononuclear cells, taken in the third trimester of pregnancy. The receptors shown here come from a female donor with multiple sclerosis, enrolled in a pregnancy study.

The table lists this clone with a count of one. The chain links TRBV9 to TRBJ1-5, with D maybe TRBD1 (6 bases). The CDR3 covers 14 residues. V lost 4 bases, J lost 4 bases, and 12 bases lay in between. Germline CDR1 is SGDLS and CDR2 is YYNGEE. In DNA, the CDR3 is TGTGCCAGCAGCCCTCGACAGGTTAATCAGCCCCAGCATTTT. It codes for CASSPRQVNQPQHF.

This chain connects TRBV4-2 to TRBJ2-4; TRBD2 matches at 8 bases. The germline V gene encodes CDR1 LGHNA and CDR2 YNFKEQ. The CDR3 is 19 amino acids. The J segment lost 4 bases and the V segment lost 3 bases, leaving 17 bases of the junction unmatched. The CDR3 is CASSHLDGGDGWKKNIQYF. The CDR3 DNA sequence: TGTGCCAGCAGCCACCTGGACGGGGGGGACGGGTGGAAGAAAAACATTCAGTACTTC.

The table lists this clone with a count of one. The chain has TRBV7-6 and TRBJ2-3; D unresolved. CDR3 length equals 15 residues. V dropped 1 base and J dropped 0 bases, with 8 bases sitting between them. Germline assignment: CDR1 SGHVS and CDR2 FNYEAQ. DNA of the CDR3: TGTGCCAGCAGCTTAGGAGGTTGGAGCACAGATACGCAGTATTTT. It encodes CASSLGGWSTDTQYF.

A single count supports this clone. The rearrangement uses TRBV7-3 and TRBJ2-1, with D tentatively TRBD2 (5 bases). The ends were cut back, 2 bases at V and 7 bases at J, with 15 bases in the middle. This CDR3 is built from 15 residues. Germline CDR1 SGHTA, CDR2 FQGTGA. The CDR3 is CASSLYTVGKNEQFF. The CDR3 DNA sequence: TGTGCCAGCAGCTTATACACCGTCGGGAAGAATGAGCAGTTCTTC.

This clone appeared once. The genes are TRBV6-1 and TRBJ2-7, with D perhaps TRBD2 (8 bases). The V end lost 6 bases, the J end lost 2 bases, and 17 bases lay between the germline ends. The CDR3 sequence is 15 residues long. Germline CDR1 and CDR2: MNHNS and SASEGT. In nucleotides, the CDR3 is TGTGCCAGCAGCGCTGCGGGGGGACAGCCCTACGAGCAGTACTTC. This codes for CASSAAGGQPYEQYF.

The rearrangement uses TRBV6-6 and TRBJ2-5; 11 bases are a match to TRBD2. Per the germline V gene, CDR1 is MNHNY and CDR2 is SVGAGI (reference sequence). Germline trimming cut 6 bases from V and 2 bases from J; bases unmatched to any gene: 8. This CDR3 is built from 16 residues. The CDR3, as DNA: TGTGCCAGCAGGCCAACTATAGCGGGGGGGCAAGAGACCCAGTACTTC. Amino acid sequence: CASRPTIAGGQETQYF.

This sequence joins TRBV4-3 and TRBJ1-3; D gene uncertain. V shed 1 base and J shed 0 bases, with 10 bases lying between them. This CDR3 is built from 16 residues. Germline V gives CDR1 LGHNA, CDR2 YSLEER. CDR3: CASSQGPGISGNTIYF. CDR3 DNA sequence: TGCGCCAGCAGCCAAGGTCCCGGGATCTCTGGAAACACCATATATTTT.

This clone was counted between two and nine times. V is TRBV5-4 and J is TRBJ2-7; a weak D match, TRBD2 (6 bases). V was trimmed by 4 bases and J by 0 bases, leaving 14 bases between them. CDR3 size: 15 residues. CDR1 is SGHNT and CDR2 is YYREEE in the germline V gene (reference sequence). The CDR3 region has the DNA TGTGCCAGCAGCCCAGGGACTCTCAGCTCCTACGAGCAGTACTTC. It encodes CASSPGTLSSYEQYF.

V and J are TRBV6-1 and TRBJ2-1; 8 nucleotides line up with TRBD2. Germline V gene sequence: CDR1 MNHNS, CDR2 SASEGT. Trimming cost V 4 bases and J 6 bases; bases outside gene matches: 11. CDR3 length equals 16 residues. CDR3 in amino acids: CASSGPGGVGLNEQFF. CDR3 sequence (DNA): TGTGCCAGCAGTGGTCCGGGAGGGGTAGGCCTCAATGAGCAGTTCTTC.

This chain uses TRBV7-6 with TRBJ2-3, with TRBD2 matching 9 bases. The length of the CDR3 is 16 residues. CDR1 and CDR2 (germline): SGHVS, FNYEAQ. Trimming at V came to 5 bases and at J to 2 bases, leaving 8 bases not matched to a gene. For the CDR3, the DNA is TGTGCCAGCAGCCCGCTAGCGGGGAGGGTCACAGATACGCAGTATTTT. Its protein product is CASSPLAGRVTDTQYF.

This sequence joins TRBV5-6 and TRBJ1-1, with D perhaps TRBD1 (6 bases). The germline V gene has CDR1 SGHDT and CDR2 YYEEEE. The CDR3 is made up of 13 amino acids. Trimming shortened V by 6 bases and J by 9 bases, and 18 bases separated the two germline ends. CDR3 nucleotide sequence: TGTGCCAGCAATCATGGTTCTCAGGGGAAAGCTTTCTTT. This sequence encodes CASNHGSQGKAFF.

The J gene is TRBJ2-7, the V gene TRBV15; 11 bases align to TRBD2. The CDR3 has 15 amino acids. Looked up from germline, CDR1 is LNHNV and CDR2 is YYDKDF (reference sequence). The V segment lost 1 base and the J segment 7 bases; nucleotides outside the gene matches: 6. CDR3 amino acids: CATSRGDSGGVEQYF. The CDR3 coding sequence is TGTGCCACCAGCAGAGGCGATAGCGGGGGGGTTGAGCAGTACTTC.

The chain has TRBV6-6 and TRBJ2-5; TRBD2 agrees at 10 bases. The V and J ends lost 4 bases and 4 bases, in that order; junction bases with no gene match: 6. Per germline, CDR1 MNHNY and CDR2 SVGAGI (reference sequence). The CDR3 consists of 15 residues. CDR3: CASSFTSGVGETQYF. CDR3 in DNA: TGTGCCAGCAGTTTTACTAGCGGGGTGGGAGAGACCCAGTACTTC.

The chain links TRBV5-6 to TRBJ2-1, with 7 bases lining up with TRBD2. Germline V gene sequence: CDR1 SGHDT, CDR2 YYEEEE. Trimming took 5 bases from V and 0 from J; bases not matched to a gene: 8. This CDR3 spans 16 amino acids. The CDR3 protein is CASSYRDYRSYNEQFF. The DNA for the CDR3 is TGTGCCAGCAGTTACCGGGACTACCGCTCCTACAATGAGCAGTTCTTC.

This clone was seen just once. This chain links TRBV7-8 with TRBJ1-4; perhaps TRBD1 as D (5 bases). Germline CDR1 is SGHVS and CDR2 is FQNEAQ. The length of the CDR3 is 16 residues. V lost 5 bases and J 0 bases, leaving 13 bases between the germline ends. CDR3: CASSPRRGATNEKLFF. The CDR3 DNA reads as TGTGCCAGCAGCCCTCGGAGGGGAGCAACTAATGAAAAACTGTTTTTT.

In its sample, this clone was seen a few times. V usage is TRBV5-1 and J usage is TRBJ2-1; D might be TRBD2 (6 bases). CDR1 and CDR2 from the germline V gene are SGHRS and YFSETQ. This CDR3 has 17 residues. The ends were cut back, 3 bases at V and 2 bases at J, with 18 bases in the middle. The CDR3 DNA sequence: TGCGCCAGCAGCTCGAGTGAGTCGGGACTTACCTACAATGAGCAGTTCTTC. Its translation is CASSSSESGLTYNEQFF.

This clone was recorded once. The gene calls are TRBV7-2 and TRBJ1-6; TRBD1 matches at 7 bases. Germline CDR1 is SGHTA and CDR2 is FQGNSA. The CDR3 is 18 residues long. After removal of 5 bases from V and 0 bases from J, the junction contained 10 bases not matched to a gene. The CDR3 protein is CASSLDREGSSYNSPLHF. CDR3 DNA: TGTGCCAGCAGCCTCGACAGGGAAGGGAGCTCCTATAATTCACCCCTCCACTTT.

The gene calls are TRBV5-6 and TRBJ2-7; TRBD1 matches at 7 bases. V lost 6 bases and J lost 2; bases outside the gene matches: 8. The CDR3 has 14 residues. Germline values: CDR1 SGHDT, CDR2 YYEEEE. The CDR3 DNA reads TGTGCCAGCAACAGAGGACAGGTAACCTACGAGCAGTACTTC. It codes for CASNRGQVTYEQYF.